The T cell receptor beta chain described here comes from a study of cytomegalovirus exposure and HLA in healthy donors. This clone came up a few times. V trimming: 6 bases; J trimming: 4 bases; junction bases outside the gene matches: 7. This CDR3 has 14 residues. CDR1 and CDR2 from the germline V gene are SGHTA and FQGNSA. The PCR made use of 60 Vbeta and 13 Jbeta primers. The table came from immunoSEQ multiplex PCR; TCRdb's copy has only in-frame clones and leaves some out. The sample includes 190,000 or so clones, 75% to 85% seen only once; the top ten take approximately 1.5%. This clonotype was obtained from a girl aged 10 to 17 in good health and CMV-seropositive. Sample: PBMCs. The rearrangement joins TRBV7-2 to TRBJ2-5, with 8 bases matching TRBD2. Here the CDR3 DNA reads TGTGCCAGCAGTTCCGGCGGGGGGATAGAGACCCAGTACTTC. This codes for CASSSGGGIETQYF.